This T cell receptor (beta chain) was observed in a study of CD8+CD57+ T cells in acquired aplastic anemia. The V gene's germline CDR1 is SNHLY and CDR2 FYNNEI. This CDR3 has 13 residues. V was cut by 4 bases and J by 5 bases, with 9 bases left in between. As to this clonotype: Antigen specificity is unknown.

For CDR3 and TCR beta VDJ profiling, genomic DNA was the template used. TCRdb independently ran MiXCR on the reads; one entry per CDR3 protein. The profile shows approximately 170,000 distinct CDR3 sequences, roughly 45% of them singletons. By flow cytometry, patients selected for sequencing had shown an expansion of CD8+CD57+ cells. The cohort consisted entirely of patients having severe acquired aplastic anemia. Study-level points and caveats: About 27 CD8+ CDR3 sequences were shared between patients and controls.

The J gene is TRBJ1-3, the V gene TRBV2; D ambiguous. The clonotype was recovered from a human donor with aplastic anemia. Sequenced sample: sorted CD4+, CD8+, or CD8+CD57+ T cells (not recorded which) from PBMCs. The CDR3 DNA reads TGTGCCAGCAGTGCTCAAAATCGAAACACCATATATTTT. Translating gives CASSAQNRNTIYF.